This TCR beta chain appears in the sequencing data of a study of control samples from healthy donors and cancer patients. A note on this clone: Other nucleotide sequences from this sample produce the same CDR3.

Assay: immunoSEQ multiplex PCR; the TCRdb copy retains only in-frame clones and omits some. The sample lists more than 75,000 clones; just under 90% were seen once. The CDR3 is 13 residues long. Trimming left V 5 bases short and J 2 bases short, with 10 bases between. The germline V gene has CDR1 SGHRS and CDR2 YFSETQ. This receptor was identified in a man aged 50-60 years in good health. The chain is built from TRBV5-1 and TRBJ1-1, with a possible D match to TRBD1 (6 bases). Sequenced: blood. Here the CDR3 reads CASRQTGNTEAFF. DNA for the CDR3: TGCGCCAGCAGGCAGACAGGAAACACTGAAGCTTTCTTT.